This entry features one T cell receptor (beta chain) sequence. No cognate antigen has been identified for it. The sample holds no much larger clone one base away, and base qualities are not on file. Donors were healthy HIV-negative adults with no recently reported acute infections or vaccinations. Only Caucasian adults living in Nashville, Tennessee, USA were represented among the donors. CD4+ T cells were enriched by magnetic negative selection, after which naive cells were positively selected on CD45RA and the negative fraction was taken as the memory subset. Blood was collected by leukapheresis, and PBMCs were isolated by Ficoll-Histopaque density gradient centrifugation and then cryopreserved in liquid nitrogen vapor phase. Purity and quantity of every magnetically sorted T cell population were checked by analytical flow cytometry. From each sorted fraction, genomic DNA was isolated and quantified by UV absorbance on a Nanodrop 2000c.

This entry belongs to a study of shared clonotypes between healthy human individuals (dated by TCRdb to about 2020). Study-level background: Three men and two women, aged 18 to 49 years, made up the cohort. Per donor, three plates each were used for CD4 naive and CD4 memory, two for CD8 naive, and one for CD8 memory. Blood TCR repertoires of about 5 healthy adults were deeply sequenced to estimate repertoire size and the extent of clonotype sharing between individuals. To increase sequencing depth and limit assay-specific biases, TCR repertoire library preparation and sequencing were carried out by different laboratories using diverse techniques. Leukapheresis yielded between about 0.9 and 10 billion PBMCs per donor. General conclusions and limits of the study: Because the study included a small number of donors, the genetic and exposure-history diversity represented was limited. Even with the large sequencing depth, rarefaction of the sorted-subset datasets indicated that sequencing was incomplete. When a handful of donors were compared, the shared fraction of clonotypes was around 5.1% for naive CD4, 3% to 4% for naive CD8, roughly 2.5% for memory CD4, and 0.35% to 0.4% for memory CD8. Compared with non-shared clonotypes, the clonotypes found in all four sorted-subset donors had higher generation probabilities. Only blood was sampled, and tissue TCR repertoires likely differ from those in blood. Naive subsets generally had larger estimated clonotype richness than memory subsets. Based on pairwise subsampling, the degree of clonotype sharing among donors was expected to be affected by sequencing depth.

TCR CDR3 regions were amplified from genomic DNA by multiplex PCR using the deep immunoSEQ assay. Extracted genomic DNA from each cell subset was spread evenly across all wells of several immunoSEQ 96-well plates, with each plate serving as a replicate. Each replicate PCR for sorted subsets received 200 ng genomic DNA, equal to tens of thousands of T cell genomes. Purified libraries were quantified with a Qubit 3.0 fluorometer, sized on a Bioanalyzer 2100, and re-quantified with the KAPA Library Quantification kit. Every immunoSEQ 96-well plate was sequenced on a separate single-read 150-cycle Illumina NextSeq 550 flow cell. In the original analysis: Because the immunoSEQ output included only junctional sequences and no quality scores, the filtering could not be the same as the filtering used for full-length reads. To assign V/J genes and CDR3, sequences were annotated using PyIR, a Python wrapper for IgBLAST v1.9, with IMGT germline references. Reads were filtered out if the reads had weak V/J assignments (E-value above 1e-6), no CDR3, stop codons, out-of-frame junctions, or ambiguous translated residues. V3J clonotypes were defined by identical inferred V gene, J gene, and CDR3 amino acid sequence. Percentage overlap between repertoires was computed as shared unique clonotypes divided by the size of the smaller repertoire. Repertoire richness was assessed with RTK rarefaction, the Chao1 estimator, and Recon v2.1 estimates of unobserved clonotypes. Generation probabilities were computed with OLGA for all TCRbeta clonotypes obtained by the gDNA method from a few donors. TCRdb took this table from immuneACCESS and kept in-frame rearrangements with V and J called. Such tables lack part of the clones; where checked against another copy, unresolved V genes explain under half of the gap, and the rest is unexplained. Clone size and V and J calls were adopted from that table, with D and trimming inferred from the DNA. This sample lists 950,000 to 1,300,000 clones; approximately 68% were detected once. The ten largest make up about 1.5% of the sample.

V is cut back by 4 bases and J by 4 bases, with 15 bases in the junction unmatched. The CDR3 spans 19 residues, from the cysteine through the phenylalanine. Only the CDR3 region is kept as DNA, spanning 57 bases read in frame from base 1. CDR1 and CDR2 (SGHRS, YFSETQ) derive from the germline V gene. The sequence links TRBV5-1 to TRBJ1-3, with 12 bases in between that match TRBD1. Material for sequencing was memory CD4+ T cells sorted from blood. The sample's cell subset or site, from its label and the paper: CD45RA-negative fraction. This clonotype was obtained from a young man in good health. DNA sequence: TGCGCCAGCAGCCCAAACCAGGGACAGGGGGCAACCTTCGGAAACACCATATATTTT. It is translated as CASSPNQGQGATFGNTIYF.